This is a list of T cell receptor beta chains from one sample in a study of T-cell reconstitution after alpha-beta-depleted transplantation in children. TCRdb re-called the PCR reads through MiXCR, storing one row per CDR3 protein. This table has about 150,000 distinct CDR3 sequences, about 8.8% appearing once. Sequences were derived from PBMCs, mostly from graft donor cells, sampled 180 days after TCRalphabeta/CD19-depleted stem cell transplant. The receptors were sampled from a female patient aged 2-15 years who had a stem cell transplant for congenital amegakaryocytic thrombocytopenia, so the T cells may come from the graft donor. Both conserved end residues are part of each CDR3. D genes are given only for firm matches. Clone sizes are given selectively: once, few, many, or a class where the clone is expanded.

j_call | d_call | v_call | clone_size | cdr3_length | cdr3_nt | cdr3_aa
TRBJ2-7 | NA | TRBV5-1 | medium-sized | 13 | TGCGCCAGCAGCTTCCAGTCCTCCTACGAGCAGTACTTC | CASSFQSSYEQYF
TRBJ2-1 | NA | TRBV28 | many | 14 | TGTGCCAGCACAAGACTGGGGGTTTTCAATGAGCAGTTCTTC | CASTRLGVFNEQFF
TRBJ2-6 | TRBD2 | TRBV4-2 | NA | 21 | TGTGCCAGCAGCCAAGAGGGGATCAGGACTAGCGCTAGCTCTGGGGCCAACGTCCTGACTTTC | CASSQEGIRTSASSGANVLTF
TRBJ2-6 | NA | TRBV5-1 | few | 18 | TGCGCCAGCAGCTTTCCCTTGGCGGGTTACTCTGGGGCCAACGTCCTGACTTTC | CASSFPLAGYSGANVLTF
TRBJ1-2 | NA | TRBV5-1 | many | 12 | TGCGCCAGCAACGCAGGGGCCTATGGCTACACCTTC | CASNAGAYGYTF
TRBJ2-7 | NA | TRBV28 | many | 13 | TGTGCCAGCACCCTGACAGACTACTACGAGCAGTACTTC | CASTLTDYYEQYF
TRBJ2-1 | NA | TRBV29-1 | few | 14 | TGCAGCTCGTCCAGGGGAACCTCCTACAATGAGCAGTTCTTC | CSSSRGTSYNEQFF
TRBJ1-5 | NA | TRBV30 | few | 13 | TGTGCCTGGAGCTACCTGTCGGGACAGCCCCAGCATTTT | CAWSYLSGQPQHF
TRBJ2-7 | NA | TRBV6-2/TRBV6-3 | NA | 10 | TGTGCCAGCAGTACCTACGAGCAGTACTTC | CASSTYEQYF
TRBJ2-3 | TRBD1 | TRBV27 | many | 16 | TGTGCCAGCAGGGGATTCCTTGGACAGGGAGAAGATACGCAGTATTTT | CASRGFLGQGEDTQYF
TRBJ2-7 | TRBD1 | TRBV5-1 | few | 16 | TGCGCCAGCAGCTCAAGGGGAACAGGGGCCTCCTACGAGCAGTACTTC | CASSSRGTGASYEQYF
TRBJ2-5 | TRBD2 | TRBV29-1 | NA | 13 | TGCAGCGTGGGGGGGTTTTATTACGAGACCCAGTACTTC | CSVGGFYYETQYF
TRBJ1-3 | NA | TRBV4-1 | few | 15 | TGCGCCAGCAGCTCTCGGAGCAACTCTGGAAACACCATATATTTT | CASSSRSNSGNTIYF
TRBJ1-2 | NA | TRBV19 | many | 13 | TGTGCCAGTAGCCTGACAGCTAACTATGGCTACACCTTC | CASSLTANYGYTF
TRBJ1-2 | NA | TRBV28 | many | 14 | TGTGCCAGCAGTTGGGGGGGGCGCAGGGCTGGCTACACCTTC | CASSWGGRRAGYTF
TRBJ2-1 | TRBD2 | TRBV9 | NA | 16 | TGTGCCAGCAGCCTCCTAGCGGGGGAAAACTACAATGAGCAGTTCTTC | CASSLLAGENYNEQFF
TRBJ2-7 | TRBD2 | TRBV12-3/TRBV12-4 | many | 15 | TGTGCCAGCAGCCCTGGACTAGCGGGGGGGGAAGAGCAGTACTTC | CASSPGLAGGEEQYF
TRBJ2-3 | TRBD1 | TRBV29-1 | many | 14 | TGCAGCGCCCCCAGGGGGCCCCTCGTTGATACGCAGTATTTT | CSAPRGPLVDTQYF
TRBJ1-5 | NA | TRBV6-1 | many | 13 | TGTGCCAGCAGCAAACAGGGAATCAGCCCCCAGCATTTT | CASSKQGISPQHF
TRBJ1-2 | NA | TRBV7-9 | NA | 14 | TGTGCCAGCATGGACCACGGAACGATCTATGGCTACACCTTC | CASMDHGTIYGYTF
TRBJ1-1 | NA | TRBV20-1 | NA | 18 | TGCAGTGCTACGCTGAGGTCCAACGGAGGGAGGTCGGACACTGAAGCTTTCTTT | CSATLRSNGGRSDTEAFF
TRBJ1-2 | TRBD1 | TRBV10-3 | few | 14 | TGTGCCATCAGTGAGGGTGGACAGGGCTATGGCTACACCTTC | CAISEGGQGYGYTF
TRBJ1-2 | TRBD1 | TRBV5-1 | many | 16 | TGCGCCAGCAGAGGTAAATCGGACAGGGCCTTCTATGGCTACACCTTC | CASRGKSDRAFYGYTF
TRBJ2-7 | NA | TRBV12-3/TRBV12-4 | many | 13 | TGTGCCAGCAGCTACGGACACATATACGAGCAGTACTTC | CASSYGHIYEQYF
TRBJ1-1 | NA | TRBV4-1 | few | 12 | TGCGCCAGCAGCCAAATGAACACTGAAGCTTTCTTT | CASSQMNTEAFF
TRBJ1-2 | NA | TRBV28 | NA | 10 | TGTGCCAGCAGGGGGGGCGGCTACACCTTC | CASRGGGYTF
TRBJ1-1 | NA | TRBV4-2 | many | 11 | TGTGCCAGCAGCCGGGACGGTGAAGCTTTCTTT | CASSRDGEAFF
TRBJ2-5 | NA | TRBV12-3/TRBV12-4 | NA | 13 | TGTGCCAGCAGTTTATTCTGGTCGGAGACCCAGTACTTC | CASSLFWSETQYF
TRBJ2-2 | NA | TRBV7-3 | many | 15 | TGTGCCAGCAGCTTGACAGGCCCGAACACCGGGGAGCTGTTTTTT | CASSLTGPNTGELFF
TRBJ2-2 | NA | TRBV20-1 | medium-sized | 16 | TGCAGTGCTTCGGGACTCGCTAAATTAGGGTCCGGGGAGCTGTTTTTT | CSASGLAKLGSGELFF
TRBJ2-7 | NA | TRBV13 | many | 15 | TGTGCCAGCAGCTTCCGCGGTGGGATGGCCTACGAGCAGTACTTC | CASSFRGGMAYEQYF
TRBJ2-3 | TRBD2 | TRBV20-1 | many | 18 | TGCAGTGCTAGACGCTTACTAGCGGGGGGGCCGGGGTCAGATACGCAGTATTTT | CSARRLLAGGPGSDTQYF
TRBJ2-7 | NA | TRBV20-1 | NA | 13 | TGCAGTGCTAGACTGACAGGTCGCAACGAGCAGTACTTC | CSARLTGRNEQYF
TRBJ1-5 | NA | TRBV2 | many | 16 | TGTGCCAGCAAAAGGGAAATAGGAGATAGCAATCAGCCCCAGCATTTT | CASKREIGDSNQPQHF
TRBJ1-1 | NA | TRBV3-1 | few | 14 | TGTGCCAGCAGCCAATGGAGGCTCGGGGTTGAAGCTTTCTTT | CASSQWRLGVEAFF
TRBJ2-3 | TRBD1 | TRBV5-1 | few | 15 | TGCGCCAGCAGCCCTGACAGGGGGCGCGCAGATACGCAGTATTTT | CASSPDRGRADTQYF
TRBJ2-7 | NA | TRBV19 | NA | 12 | TGTGCCAGTAGTAATCGAGAGTACGAGCAGTACTTC | CASSNREYEQYF
TRBJ2-2 | NA | TRBV5-5 | many | 15 | TGTGCCAGCAGCTGCACGCGGGCATGCACCGGGGAGCTGTTTTTT | CASSCTRACTGELFF
TRBJ2-6 | NA | TRBV5-1 | many | 15 | TGCGCCAGCAGCTCTTTTGCCTCTGGGGCCAACGTCCTGACTTTC | CASSSFASGANVLTF
TRBJ1-1 | NA | TRBV7-6 | many | 14 | TGTGCCAGCACCAAACGGGACGGGCGGGATGAAGCTTTCTTT | CASTKRDGRDEAFF
TRBJ2-4 | NA | TRBV5-1 | many | 17 | TGCGCCAGCAGCTTGGATGGAGACACTATAGCCAAAAACATTCAGTACTTC | CASSLDGDTIAKNIQYF
TRBJ1-4 | NA | TRBV12-3/TRBV12-4 | many | 16 | TGTGCCAGCAGTTCCCGCTACGGGGGGATGAGTGAAAAACTGTTTTTT | CASSSRYGGMSEKLFF
TRBJ2-2 | TRBD2 | TRBV20-1 | many | 14 | TGCAGTGCGTTAAGCGGGGGGGCCTTCGGGGAGCTGTTTTTT | CSALSGGAFGELFF
TRBJ2-1 | NA | TRBV29-1 | few | 10 | TGCAGCGTCTCCTGGGCACAGCAGTTCTTC | CSVSWAQQFF
TRBJ2-7 | NA | TRBV10-3 | many | 15 | TGTGCCATCTCCGCCCGACATCTTCAATCCTACGAGCAGTACTTC | CAISARHLQSYEQYF
TRBJ1-1 | NA | TRBV3-1 | few | 13 | TGTGCCAGCAGCCTGACAGATAACACTGAAGCTTTCTTT | CASSLTDNTEAFF
TRBJ2-1 | NA | TRBV7-6 | NA | 15 | TGTGCCAGCAGCTTAGCGCAGGGCTTGAACAATGAGCAGTTCTTC | CASSLAQGLNNEQFF
TRBJ1-5 | NA | TRBV7-2 | many | 13 | TGTGCCAGCAGCTTACAGGGTGACCAGCCCCAGCATTTT | CASSLQGDQPQHF
TRBJ2-5 | TRBD1 | TRBV20-1 | few | 17 | TGCAGTGCTAGAGATTTTTGGACAGGGAAGAAAATTTGGGCCCAGTACTTC | CSARDFWTGKKIWAQYF
TRBJ1-1 | NA | TRBV20-1 | NA | 14 | TGCAGTGCTAGAGATCATTGGATGAACACTGAAGCTTTCTTT | CSARDHWMNTEAFF
TRBJ2-2 | NA | TRBV5-1 | many | 14 | TGCGCCAGCAGCTTATATCCGGCAAGCGGGGAGCTGTTTTTT | CASSLYPASGELFF
TRBJ1-1 | TRBD1 | TRBV12-3/TRBV12-4 | many | 15 | TGTGCCAGCAGCTTACTCCAGGGGGCGCGGACTGAAGCTTTCTTT | CASSLLQGARTEAFF
TRBJ1-2 | NA | TRBV2 | NA | 15 | TGTGCCAGCAGTCTTGTGGACAGCCCTAACTATGGCTACACCTTC | CASSLVDSPNYGYTF
TRBJ2-7 | TRBD1 | TRBV29-1 | few | 13 | TGCAGCGTTGAACCCGGACAGGGCCACGAGCAGTACTTC | CSVEPGQGHEQYF
TRBJ1-2 | TRBD1 | TRBV20-1 | many | 14 | TGCAGTGCTAGGCCTTGGGACAGGGGGAATGGCTACACCTTC | CSARPWDRGNGYTF
TRBJ1-5 | NA | TRBV7-7 | NA | 15 | TGTGCCAGCAGCTTAAGTCGGTCAGTCAATCAGCCCCAGCATTTT | CASSLSRSVNQPQHF
TRBJ2-4 | NA | TRBV18 | many | 14 | TGTGCCAGCTCCCTCGGGACGGAAAAAAACATTCAGTACTTC | CASSLGTEKNIQYF